This entry describes one T cell receptor (beta chain). No antigen is known for it. TRB was amplified from roughly 250 ng of peripheral blood genomic DNA per sample. Multiplex touch-down PCR amplified TRB using TRB-A and TRB-B pools in one tube. Reanalyzing the multiplex PCR reads, TCRdb keeps one entry per CDR3 protein, without DNA. Its clone listing holds about 12,000 distinct CDR3 sequences. Germline lookup yields CDR1 SGHNT and CDR2 YYREEE (reference sequence). The CDR3 has 15 residues. The record originates from a study of T cell clusters in autoimmune cytopenias. Overall study results and limits: TRB repertoire shifts in secondary cytopenia and chronic lymphocytic leukemia mostly reflected lymphoma, not autoimmunity.

The origin of this receptor is a human donor with an autoimmune cytopenia or autoimmune hepatitis (not recorded which). This chain connects TRBV5-4 to TRBJ2-1; TCRdb indicates TRBD1, and absent DNA this call remains unverified. The sequencing sample was made of peripheral blood. The CDR3 sequence is CASSKDGGDYNEQFF.